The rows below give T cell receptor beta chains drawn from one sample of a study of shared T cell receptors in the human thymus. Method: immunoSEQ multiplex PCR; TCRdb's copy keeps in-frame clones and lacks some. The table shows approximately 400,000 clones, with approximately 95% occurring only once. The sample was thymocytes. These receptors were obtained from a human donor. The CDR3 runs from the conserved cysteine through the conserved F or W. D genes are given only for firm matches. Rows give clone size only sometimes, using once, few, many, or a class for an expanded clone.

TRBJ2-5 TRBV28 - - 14 TGTGCCAGCAGCCCACCCCCAAACAGCCAGACCCAGTACTTC CASSPPPNSQTQYF
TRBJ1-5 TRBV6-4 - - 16 TGTGCCAGTTGGGGGTTGGGGGAGGGAGGCAATCAGCCCCAGCATTTT CASWGLGEGGNQPQHF
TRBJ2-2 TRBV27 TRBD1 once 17 TGTGCCAGCAGTTTCCCCGACAGGGTAATGAACACCGGGGAGCTGTTTTTT CASSFPDRVMNTGELFF
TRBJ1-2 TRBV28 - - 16 TGTGCCAGCAGGGCGGGAGGATCGAGGGGGGGCTATGGCTACACCTTC CASRAGGSRGGYGYTF
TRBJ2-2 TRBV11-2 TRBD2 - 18 TGTGCCAGCAGCTCGGGACTAGCGGTGGGGGGTGACACCGGGGAGCTGTTTTTT CASSSGLAVGGDTGELFF
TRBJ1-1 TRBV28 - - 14 TGTGCCAGCAGTTTACTGGGAGTGGGCACTGAAGCTTTCTTT CASSLLGVGTEAFF
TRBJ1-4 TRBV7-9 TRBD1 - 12 TGTGCCAGCAGCACAGGGGCGGAAAAACTGTTTTTT CASSTGAEKLFF
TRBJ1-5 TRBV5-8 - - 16 TGTGCCAGCAGCGTATGGCGGGGGGGAAGCAATCAGCCCCAGCATTTT CASSVWRGGSNQPQHF
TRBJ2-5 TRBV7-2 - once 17 TGTGCCAGCAGCTTCCCATATTCTGGGGGGGCAGAGGAGACCCAGTACTTC CASSFPYSGGAEETQYF
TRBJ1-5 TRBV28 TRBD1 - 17 TGTGCCAGCAACACCCCGGGACAGGTGGTTAGCAATCAGCCCCAGCATTTT CASNTPGQVVSNQPQHF
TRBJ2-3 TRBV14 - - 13 TGTGCCAGCAGCCAAGTTAATCAGGATACGCAGTATTTT CASSQVNQDTQYF
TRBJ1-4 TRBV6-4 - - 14 TGTGCCAGCAGTCCGACAGCAACTAATGAAAAACTGTTTTTT CASSPTATNEKLFF
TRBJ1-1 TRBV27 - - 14 TGTGCCAGCAGTTTGAAGGGGGGGAACACTGAAGCTTTCTTT CASSLKGGNTEAFF
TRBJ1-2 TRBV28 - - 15 TGTGCCAGCACCCCTACCTCGGGTCTCCACTCGGGCTACACCTTC CASTPTSGLHSGYTF
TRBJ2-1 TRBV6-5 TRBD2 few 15 TGTGCCAGCAGTTACGGCGGGAGGGCCCCCAATGAGCAGTTCTTC CASSYGGRAPNEQFF
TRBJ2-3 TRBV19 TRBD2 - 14 TGTGCCAGTAGTAGGACTAGGGCAGGCAGAACGCAGTATTTT CASSRTRAGRTQYF
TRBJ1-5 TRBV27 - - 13 TGTGCCAGCAGTCCGTTCCCTCGGGAGCCCCAGCATTTT CASSPFPREPQHF
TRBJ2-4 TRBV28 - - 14 TGTGCCAGCAGTCCCGATATAGCCAAAAACATTCAGTACTTC CASSPDIAKNIQYF
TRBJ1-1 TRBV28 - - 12 TGTGCCAGCAGTTTTGGGGCCTATGAAGCTTTCTTT CASSFGAYEAFF
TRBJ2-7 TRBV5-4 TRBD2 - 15 TGTGCCAGCAGCCCGGACGCGGGAGGGATCCACGAGCAGTACTTC CASSPDAGGIHEQYF
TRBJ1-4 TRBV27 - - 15 TGTGCCAGCAGTCCAAACCCTCAGGGACCTGAAAAACTGTTTTTT CASSPNPQGPEKLFF
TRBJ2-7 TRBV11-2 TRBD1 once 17 TGTGCCAGCAGCTTAGATTCACTCCGGGACAGCTCTCAGGAGCAGTACTTC CASSLDSLRDSSQEQYF
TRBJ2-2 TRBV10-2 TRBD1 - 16 TGCGCCACCCTATTACTAGGGACAGGCCATACCGGGGAGCTGTTTTTT CATLLLGTGHTGELFF
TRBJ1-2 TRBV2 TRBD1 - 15 TGTGCCAGCAGTGAAGGGGACAGGGGGAGCTATGGCTACACCTTC CASSEGDRGSYGYTF
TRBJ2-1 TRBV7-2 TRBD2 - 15 TGTGCCAGCAGACTAGCGGGAGGGCCCTACAATGAGCAGTTCTTC CASRLAGGPYNEQFF
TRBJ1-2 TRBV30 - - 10 TGTGCCTGGAGGGATTATGGCTACACCTTC CAWRDYGYTF
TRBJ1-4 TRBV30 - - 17 TGTGCCTGGAGTGGGCGCGGTCGGGGTACCACTAATGAAAAACTGTTTTTT CAWSGRGRGTTNEKLFF
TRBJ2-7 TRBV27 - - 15 TGTGCCAGCAGTTTACTGGGCCGGGCAAACTACGAGCAGTACTTC CASSLLGRANYEQYF
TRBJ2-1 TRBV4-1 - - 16 TGCGCCAGCAGCGCGGCCGGGGCGTTGGGGCGCAATGAGCAGTTCTTC CASSAAGALGRNEQFF
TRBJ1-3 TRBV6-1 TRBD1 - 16 TGTGCCAGCAGTGTGGGACAGCCAAGCTCTGGAAACACCATATATTTT CASSVGQPSSGNTIYF
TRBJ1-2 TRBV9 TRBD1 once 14 TGTGCCACCCGGGACAGGGACCCTCCATATGGCTACACCTTC CATRDRDPPYGYTF
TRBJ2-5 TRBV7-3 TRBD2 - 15 TGTGCCAGCAGCTTAAGAGGGGAGACTAGCGGGACCCAGTACTTC CASSLRGETSGTQYF
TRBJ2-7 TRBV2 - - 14 TGTGCCAGCAGCCGACGCCACCGGGCCCCACTTTATCTCTTC CASSRRHRAPLYLF
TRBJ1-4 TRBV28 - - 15 TGTGCCAGCAGTCCTCGGACGGAAATTAATGAAAAACTGTTTTTT CASSPRTEINEKLFF
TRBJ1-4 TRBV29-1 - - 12 TGCAGCGTTGAAGCCAGAAATGAAAAACTGTTTTTT CSVEARNEKLFF
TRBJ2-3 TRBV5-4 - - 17 TGTGCCAGCAGCGATTCCCAGTTGGGGGAGGGCACAGATACGCAGTATTTT CASSDSQLGEGTDTQYF
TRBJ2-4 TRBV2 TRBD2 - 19 TGTGCCAGCAGTTTTCGGAATAGCGGGAGGGCTGCGGACAAAAACATTCAGTACTTC CASSFRNSGRAADKNIQYF
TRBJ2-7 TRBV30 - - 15 TGTGCCTGGATCCTTAGGGCGGGATCGGCCTACGAGCAGTACTTC CAWILRAGSAYEQYF
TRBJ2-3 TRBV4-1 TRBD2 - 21 TGCGCCAGCAGCCACCAACACCCAGTCGGACTAGCGGGTGAGGGGACAGATACGCAGTATTTT CASSHQHPVGLAGEGTDTQYF
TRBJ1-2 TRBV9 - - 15 TGTGCCAGCAGCGTACCAGGAGGGGTTGGCTATGGCTACACCTTC CASSVPGGVGYGYTF
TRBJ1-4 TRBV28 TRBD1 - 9 TGTGCCAGCAAGGGGACAGCCGATTTT CASKGTADF
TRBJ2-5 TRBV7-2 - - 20 TGTGCCAGCAGCTTAGCGCGGGACAAAACCCAAAGGCCCGTGCTGGAGACCCAGTACTTC CASSLARDKTQRPVLETQYF
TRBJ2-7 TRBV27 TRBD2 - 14 TGTGCCAGCAGTTTTGGGACTAGCGGCTACGAGCAGTACTTC CASSFGTSGYEQYF
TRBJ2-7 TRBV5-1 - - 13 TGCGCCAGCAGCTTGGTGCTACAGGACGAGCAGTACTTC CASSLVLQDEQYF
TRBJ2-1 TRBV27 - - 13 TGTGCCAGCAGTTCACTCCCCCAAGGTGAGCAGTTCTTC CASSSLPQGEQFF
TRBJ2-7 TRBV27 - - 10 TGTGCCAGCAGTTTGGGGGAGCAGTACTTC CASSLGEQYF